This TCR beta chain was retrieved from a study of shared clonotypes between healthy human individuals. Study as a whole: Three CD4 naive, three CD4 memory, two CD8 naive and one CD8 memory plate were used per donor. Overall study findings and caveats: Estimated clonotype richness was generally higher in naive than memory subsets.

As regards this clone: Antigen specificity is unknown. Within the sample, other DNA sequences also encode this same CDR3.

The germline CDR1 and CDR2 sequences are SGHRS and YFSETQ. The CDR3 sequence is 14 residues long. Trimming stripped 2 bases from V and 1 base from J, with 9 bases between. Sequencing used immunoSEQ multiplex PCR; TCRdb keeps in-frame clones, though not all of them. The repertoire has over a million clones, approximately 80% of them found once; the top ten carry 0.5% to 0.65%. Donors included only healthy HIV-negative adults lacking recent acute infections or vaccinations. Division of CD4+ cells produced a CD45RA+ naive subset and a CD45RA-negative memory subset. Material for sequencing was memory CD4+ T cells from PBMCs. Subset meaning: CD45RA-negative fraction. This clonotype was sampled from a man younger than 30 in good health. Some clones in this sample may be carry-over from other donors' samples. J is TRBJ1-1 and V is TRBV5-1; perhaps TRBD1 as D (5 bases). CDR3 nucleotide sequence: TGCGCCAGCAGCTTTGATGGGGGGAACACTGAAGCTTTCTTT. Translating gives CASSFDGGNTEAFF.